What follows is one T cell receptor (beta chain) and its context. The data were produced by immunoSEQ multiplex PCR, yet TCRdb's version contains in-frame clones alone and is incomplete. Found here are under 300,000 clones, roughly nine tenths of them singletons; the top ten hold 3.6%. This sample is drawn from a study of blood T cell repertoires in COVID-19. Looked up from germline, CDR1 is SNHLY and CDR2 is FYNNEI. The germline V and J ends were trimmed by 3 bases and 12 bases, with 14 bases remaining between them. This CDR3 contains 12 residues. The gene calls are TRBV2 and TRBJ1-2; tentatively, D is TRBD1 (5 bases). The sequencing sample was made of peripheral blood. The receptor was derived from a man younger than 30 with active or convalescent COVID-19. The CDR3 DNA follows: TGTGCCAGCAGTGATAGTTTGGGGGGAGACACCTTC. It specifies CASSDSLGGDTF.